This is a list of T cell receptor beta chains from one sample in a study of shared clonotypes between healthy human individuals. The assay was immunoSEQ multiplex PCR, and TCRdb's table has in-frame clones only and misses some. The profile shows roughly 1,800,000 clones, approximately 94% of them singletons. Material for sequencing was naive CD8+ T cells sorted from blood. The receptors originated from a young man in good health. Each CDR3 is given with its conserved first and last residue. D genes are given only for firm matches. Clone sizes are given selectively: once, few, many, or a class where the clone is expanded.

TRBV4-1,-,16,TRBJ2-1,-,TGCGCCAGCAGCCAAGATGGGAAGACAGGCAACAATGAGCAGTTCTTC,CASSQDGKTGNNEQFF
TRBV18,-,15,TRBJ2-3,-,TGTGCCAGCTCACACCCCGGGCCCGCAACAGATACGCAGTATTTT,CASSHPGPATDTQYF
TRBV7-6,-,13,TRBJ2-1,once,TGTGCCAGCAGCTTAGATTTACACAATGAGCAGTTCTTC,CASSLDLHNEQFF
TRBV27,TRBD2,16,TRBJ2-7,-,TGTGCCAGCAGTCGTCTCATCCGGGGAGGGGCCTACGAGCAGTACTTC,CASSRLIRGGAYEQYF
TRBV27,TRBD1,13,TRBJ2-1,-,TGTGCCAGCAGTAGGGGACAGTTAAATGAGCAGTTCTTC,CASSRGQLNEQFF
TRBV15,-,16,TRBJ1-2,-,TGTGCCACCAGCAGAGTCCCACAAGATAGGGACTATGGCTACACCTTC,CATSRVPQDRDYGYTF
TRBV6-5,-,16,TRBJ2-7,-,TGTGCCAGCAGTTACTCGGACGGGACGGTCTCCTACGAGCAGTACTTC,CASSYSDGTVSYEQYF
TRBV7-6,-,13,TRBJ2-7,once,TGTGCCAGCAGTCCCCTAGGGGCGTACGAGCAGTACTTC,CASSPLGAYEQYF
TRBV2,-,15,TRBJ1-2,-,TGTGCCAGCAGTGAAGCCCGGACAGCAGTCTATGGCTACACCTTC,CASSEARTAVYGYTF
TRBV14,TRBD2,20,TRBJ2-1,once,TGTGCCAGCAGCCAAGAAAATCTAGCGGGAGGCCTTCTATCCTACAATGAGCAGTTCTTC,CASSQENLAGGLLSYNEQFF
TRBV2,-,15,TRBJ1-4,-,TGTGCCAGCAGTGAAGGGGGTGACGGTAATGAAAAACTGTTTTTT,CASSEGGDGNEKLFF
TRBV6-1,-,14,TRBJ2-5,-,TGTGCCAGCAGTGAGGCCTCGTACCAAGAGACCCAGTACTTC,CASSEASYQETQYF
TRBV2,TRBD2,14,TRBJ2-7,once,TGTGCCAGCTCGGTGGGGGAGGGCCCCTACGAGCAGTACTTC,CASSVGEGPYEQYF
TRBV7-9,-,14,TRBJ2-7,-,TGTGCCAGCAGCTTAGTTGGCAGCTCCTACGAGCAGTACTTC,CASSLVGSSYEQYF
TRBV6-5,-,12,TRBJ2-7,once,TGTGCCAGCGGGGGCAGCCCCTACGAGCAGTACTTC,CASGGSPYEQYF
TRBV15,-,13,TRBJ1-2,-,TGTGCCACCAGCGTAGGGACTAACTATGGCTACACCTTC,CATSVGTNYGYTF
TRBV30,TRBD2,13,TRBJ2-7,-,TGTGCCTGGGGACTAGCGGGAGCCTACGAGCAGTACTTC,CAWGLAGAYEQYF
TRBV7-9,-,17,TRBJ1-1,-,TGTGCCAGCAGCCCTTACAGGGTTTGGGGAGCAGACACTGAAGCTTTCTTT,CASSPYRVWGADTEAFF
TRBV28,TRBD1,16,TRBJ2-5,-,TGTGCCAGCACACCTGGGACAGAAATTTTCCAAGAGACCCAGTACTTC,CASTPGTEIFQETQYF
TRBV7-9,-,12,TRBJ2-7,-,TGTGCCAGCAGCTTAGGGACAAACGAGCAGTACTTC,CASSLGTNEQYF
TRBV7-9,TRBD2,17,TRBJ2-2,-,TGTGCCAGCAGCTTTAGGACAGCGACTAGCGTCACCGGGGAGCTGTTTTTT,CASSFRTATSVTGELFF
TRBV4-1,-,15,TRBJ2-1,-,TGCGCCAGCAGCCAAGAAGTTGGACTTCACAATGAGCAGTTCTTC,CASSQEVGLHNEQFF
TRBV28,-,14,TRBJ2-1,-,TGTGCCAGCAGTTTCGGCGTCTCCTACAATGAGCAGTTCTTC,CASSFGVSYNEQFF
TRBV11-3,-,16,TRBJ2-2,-,TGTGCCAGCAGCCCCTTCGATAGCCGAGACACCGGGGAGCTGTTTTTT,CASSPFDSRDTGELFF
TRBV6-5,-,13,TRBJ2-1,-,TGTGCCAGCAGTTACGGGTCCCACAATGAGCAGTTCTTC,CASSYGSHNEQFF
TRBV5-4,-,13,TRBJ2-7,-,TGTGCCAGCAGCTTGGCAGGGATGATCGAGCAGTACTTC,CASSLAGMIEQYF
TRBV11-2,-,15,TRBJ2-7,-,TGTGCCAGCAGCTTAGGATGGGACGGAGCCTACGAGCAGTACTTC,CASSLGWDGAYEQYF
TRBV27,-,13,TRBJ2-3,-,TGTGCCAGCAGTTCGGACTCAACAGATACGCAGTATTTT,CASSSDSTDTQYF
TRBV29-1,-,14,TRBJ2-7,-,TGCAGCGTTAGTGTATTGGGGGAAACCTACGAGCAGTACTTC,CSVSVLGETYEQYF
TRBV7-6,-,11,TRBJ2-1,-,TGTGCCAGCAGCTTGGCGAATGAGCAGTTCTTC,CASSLANEQFF
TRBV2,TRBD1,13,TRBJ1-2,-,TGTGCCAGCAGTGACACAGGGGTGAATGGCTACACCTTC,CASSDTGVNGYTF
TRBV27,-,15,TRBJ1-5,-,TGTGCCAGCAGTTTAGGGGGTGTGGGTGGCCAGCCCCAGCATTTT,CASSLGGVGGQPQHF
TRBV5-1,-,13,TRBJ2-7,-,TGCGCCAGCAGCTTGGCCCCTGTCTACGAGCAGTACTTC,CASSLAPVYEQYF
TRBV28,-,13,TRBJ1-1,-,TGTGCCAGCAGTTATAATCTGAACACTGAAGCTTTCTTT,CASSYNLNTEAFF